The 30 T cell receptor beta chains below come from one sample, sequenced in a study of blood T cells in healthy people across ages. The use of a sample-barcoded 5' primer and a J-beta primer mix characterized a second PCR of roughly 6 to 11 cycles. TCRdb reanalysed the 5' RACE reads using MiXCR and keeps one entry per CDR3 protein. The table records some 1.6 million distinct CDR3 sequences, about 32% of them present only once. Sequencing was carried out using blood. Every receptor here comes from a woman aged 30 to 39 in good health.

V and J are TRBV20-1 and TRBJ1-2, with D possibly being TRBD1 (5 bases). This CDR3 is 14 amino acids long. With 5 bases removed from V and 3 bases from J, the gap between germline ends came to 16 bases. Germline V gene data show CDR1 as DFQATT and CDR2 as SNEGSKA (reference sequence). This chain's CDR3 is CSAQRGTLDYGYTF. CDR3 DNA sequence: TGCAGTGCTCAAAGGGGCACTCTAGACTATGGCTACACCTTC.

This clonotype appeared a few times. The V and J genes are TRBV4-2 and TRBJ2-3, with 11 bases lining up with TRBD2. V was clipped by 0 bases and J by 8 bases; unmatched bases: 10. The CDR3 loop spans 17 amino acids. Germline lookup yields CDR1 LGHNA and CDR2 YNFKEQ. This chain's CDR3 is CASSQEGLAGGGGTQYF. CDR3 nucleotides: TGTGCCAGCAGCCAAGAAGGCCTAGCGGGAGGAGGCGGTACGCAGTATTTT.

This clonotype was counted between two and nine times. The V and J genes are TRBV2 and TRBJ2-1; D call uncertain. CDR1 SNHLY and CDR2 FYNNEI come from the germline V gene. The CDR3 length is 13 residues. V lost 8 bases and J lost 9, with 17 bases in between. The CDR3 reads CASYLFSSGEQFF. Written as DNA, the CDR3 is TGTGCCAGCTACCTGTTTAGCTCGGGTGAGCAGTTCTTC.

This clonotype was counted a few times. The chain has TRBV11-2 and TRBJ2-7; 11 nucleotides align to TRBD2. CDR1 and CDR2 from the germline V gene are SGHAT and FQNNGV. Trimming at V came to 4 bases and at J to 0 bases, leaving 8 bases not matched to a gene. The CDR3 extends over 17 amino acids. For the CDR3, the DNA is TGTGCCAGCAGCTCTAGCGGGAGGATGGTAAACTCCTACGAGCAGTACTTC. Protein sequence: CASSSSGRMVNSYEQYF.

This clonotype turned up a few times. V is TRBV25-1 and J is TRBJ2-5; maybe TRBD2 (7 bases). With 4 bases removed from V and 4 bases from J, the gap between germline ends came to 16 bases. The CDR3 sequence is 15 residues long. Germline CDR1 and CDR2: MGHDK and SYGVNS. In DNA, the CDR3 is TGTGCCAGCAGTGGGGGGGGGCCAGCCAGAGAGACCCAGTACTTC. It codes for CASSGGGPARETQYF.

This chain connects TRBV13 to TRBJ1-1, with D possibly being TRBD1 (6 bases). Between the trimmed V and J ends, which lost 5 bases and 7 bases, there was a span of 17 bases. The CDR3 is made up of 14 amino acids. Germline CDR1 PRHDT, CDR2 FYEKMQ (reference sequence). The CDR3 DNA reads TGTGCCAGCAGCCCTACAGACAGGCGGGGTGAAGCTTTCTTT. Translation gives CASSPTDRRGEAFF.

This clonotype has just a few counts. The chain carries TRBV7-9 and TRBJ1-2; tentatively, D is TRBD1 (5 bases). The germline V gene has CDR1 SEHNR and CDR2 FQNEAQ (reference sequence). CDR3 length equals 15 residues. V gave up 5 bases and J gave up 9 bases, with 22 bases separating them. The CDR3 loop is CASSEIGTTHQRYTF. Here the CDR3 DNA reads TGTGCCAGCAGCGAAATCGGGACCACCCATCAACGCTACACCTTC.

This clonotype was seen a few times. The J gene is TRBJ2-1, the V gene TRBV12-3 or TRBV12-4; D remains unclear. The CDR3 is made up of 13 amino acids. Trimming pared 3 bases from V and 9 bases from J, leaving 12 bases between. CDR3 sequence reads: CASSFSLTGEQFF. DNA of the CDR3: TGTGCCAGCAGTTTCTCCCTGACGGGTGAGCAGTTCTTC.

With respect to this clonotype: A junction boundary mismatches the germline segment, possibly from a read error. This chain uses TRBV15 with TRBJ2-5; 9 bases agree with TRBD1. This CDR3 has 17 amino acids. Germline assignment: CDR1 LNHNV and CDR2 YYDKDF (reference sequence). The CDR3 reads CATSPTTGQGAQGTQYF. The CDR3 coding sequence is TGTGCCACCAGCCCAACCACGGGACAGGGAGCTCAAGGGACCCAGTACTTC.

The chain joins TRBV7-9 to TRBJ2-5, with D possibly TRBD2 on 5 matching bases. The end of the DNA aligns better with TRBJ2-7, so the J call may be wrong. The CDR3 extends over 13 amino acids. CDR1 is SEHNR and CDR2 is FQNEAQ in the germline V gene (reference sequence). The CDR3 protein is CASSLAGIIEQYF. The DNA for the CDR3 is TGTGCCAGCAGCTTAGCCGGGATTATCGAGCAGTACTTC.

This clonotype was seen ten or more times. The CDR3 sequence: CAWRSSGTGSYGYTF. The CDR3 DNA is TGTGCCTGGAGATCTTCCGGGACAGGGTCGTATGGCTACACCTTC. This chain uses TRBV30 with TRBJ1-2; TRBD1 agrees at 9 bases. Germline V gives CDR1 GTSNPN, CDR2 SVGIG (reference sequence). The CDR3 contains 15 residues. With 3 bases clipped from V and 5 bases from J, the junction kept 10 bases outside the gene matches.

This clonotype was observed a few times. V and J are TRBV12-3 or TRBV12-4 and TRBJ2-3; tentatively, D is TRBD2 (6 bases). V shed 6 bases and J shed 4 bases, with 14 bases lying between them. This CDR3 has 14 amino acids. CDR3: CASSPMGEADTQYF. The CDR3 nucleotides are TGTGCCAGCAGCCCTATGGGGGAGGCAGATACGCAGTATTTT.

The rearrangement joins TRBV29-1 to TRBJ1-3, with a weak D call TRBD1 (5 bases). This CDR3 is 16 amino acids long. Germline V gene lookup returns CDR1 SQVTM and CDR2 ANQGSEA. The germline V and J ends were trimmed by 7 bases and 8 bases, with 27 bases remaining between them. CDR3 in amino acids: CSGSDATGPLGDTIYF. DNA for the CDR3: TGCAGCGGGTCAGACGCCACGGGACCCCTGGGAGACACCATATATTTT.

The chain uses TRBV20-1 and TRBJ2-3, with D unresolved. The V and J ends lost 6 bases and 2 bases respectively, with 15 bases between them. CDR3 length: 14 residues. The germline CDR1 and CDR2 sequences are DFQATT and SNEGSKA (reference sequence). The DNA for the CDR3 is TGCAGTGCCCTTGCCACAGATCCCACAGATACGCAGTATTTT. It translates to CSALATDPTDTQYF.

This clonotype was recorded a few times. J is TRBJ2-5 and V is TRBV13, with 8 bases lining up with TRBD2. The better agreement between TRBJ2-7 and the DNA end casts doubt on the J call. The CDR3 is 14 residues long. Germline values: CDR1 PRHDT, CDR2 FYEKMQ (reference sequence). The chain's CDR3 is CASSHGTSFYEQYF. The DNA of the CDR3 is TGTGCCAGCAGCCACGGGACTAGTTTTTACGAGCAGTACTTC.

In this sample, this clonotype turned up a few times. The CDR3 reads CASTLDRGTDTQYF. In nucleotides, the CDR3 is TGTGCCAGCACCCTGGACAGGGGTACAGATACGCAGTATTTT. The gene calls are TRBV6-5 and TRBJ2-3; TRBD1 matches 9 bases. Germline-derived CDR1 and CDR2 are MNHEY and SVGAGI. This CDR3 contains 14 residues. The trim removed 7 bases at V and 3 bases at J, leaving 5 bases unmatched.

V gene TRBV20-1 combines with J gene TRBJ1-4; D unclear. CDR3 size: 15 residues. V gave up 1 base and J gave up 7 bases, with 16 bases separating them. Germline V gives CDR1 DFQATT, CDR2 SNEGSKA (reference sequence). CDR3 in DNA: TGCAGTGCTAGAGTTCCGGGTTTGACTTTTGAAAAACTGTTTTTT. Translated: CSARVPGLTFEKLFF.

The J gene is TRBJ2-1, the V gene TRBV6-5; possible D gene TRBD2, 6 bases. Looked up from germline, CDR1 is MNHEY and CDR2 is SVGAGI. The length of the CDR3 is 14 residues. Trimming removed 2 bases at V and 5 bases at J, with 10 bases between. CDR3 region: CASSYPGLDNEQFF. Here the CDR3 DNA reads TGTGCCAGCAGTTACCCGGGACTCGACAATGAGCAGTTCTTC.

The sample holds many counts of this clonotype. The rearrangement links TRBV29-1 to TRBJ2-7; 8 bases are shared with TRBD1. Trimming at V came to 4 bases and at J to 3 bases, leaving 11 bases not matched to a gene. Germline CDR1 and CDR2: SQVTM and ANQGSEA. The CDR3 spans 15 residues. This CDR3 reads CSVGGGQGAFYEQYF. DNA of the CDR3: TGCAGCGTTGGGGGTGGGCAGGGGGCTTTCTACGAGCAGTACTTC.

Notes on this clonotype: One end of the junction fails to match germline, which may point to a read error. The rearrangement joins TRBV13 to TRBJ2-2, with D perhaps matching TRBD1 (6 bases). Per the germline V gene, CDR1 is PRHDT and CDR2 is FYEKMQ (reference sequence). CDR3 length: 15 residues. Written as DNA, the CDR3 is TGTGCCAGCAGCCCCCCAGATAGGGACACCGGGGAGCGGTTTTTT. Its protein product is CASSPPDRDTGERFF.

The rearrangement uses TRBV2 and TRBJ1-1, with TRBD1 matching over 7 bases. The CDR3 extends over 15 amino acids. V lost 5 bases and J lost 1; bases outside the gene matches: 7. Per germline, CDR1 SNHLY and CDR2 FYNNEI. Here the CDR3 reads CASSPRQGENTEAFF. In nucleotides, the CDR3 is TGTGCCAGCAGTCCAAGACAGGGTGAGAACACTGAAGCTTTCTTT.

In regard to this clonotype: A clone one base away is much larger, so this may be a read error. The chain joins TRBV4-1 to TRBJ2-4; a possible D gene is TRBD1 (6 bases). The J call may be faulty, since TRBJ2-7 better matches the DNA end. The CDR3 runs 14 residues. Germline CDR1 MGHRA, CDR2 YSYEKL. The CDR3 region is CASSQEGQSHEQYF. CDR3 sequence (DNA): TGCGCCAGCAGCCAAGAAGGACAGTCCCACGAGCAGTACTTC.

In the case of this clonotype: One end of the junction fails to match germline, which may point to a read error. The chain links TRBV4-2 to TRBJ2-3; no definite D call. The germline CDR1 and CDR2 sequences are LGHNA and YNFKEQ. The CDR3 consists of 16 residues. The CDR3 DNA reads TGTGCCGGCAGCCAAGACGCTAGTCTAGGGACAGATACGCAGTATTTT. Translated, it gives CAGSQDASLGTDTQYF.

This clonotype was seen only a few times. This chain links TRBV6-8 with TRBJ2-3; a weak D match, TRBD1 (5 bases). The CDR3 spans 15 residues. Trimming removed 2 bases from V and 0 bases from J, with 9 bases in between. Germline CDR1 and CDR2: MNHGY and SAAAGT. The CDR3 coding sequence is TGTGCCAGCAGTTACCGACAGAGTAGCACAGATACGCAGTATTTT. Its protein is CASSYRQSSTDTQYF.

The J gene is TRBJ2-1, the V gene TRBV12-3 or TRBV12-4, with 7 bases that match TRBD2. The CDR3 extends over 13 amino acids. V was pared by 7 bases and J by 7 bases, with 7 bases of the junction left unmatched. For the CDR3, the DNA is TGTGCCAGCAAAATGGGGCGGGGGAATGAGCAGTTCTTC. It encodes CASKMGRGNEQFF.

This clonotype was seen more than once but under ten times. The V call is TRBV7-8, the J call TRBJ2-4; possible D gene TRBD2, 5 bases. This CDR3 spans 15 amino acids. V shed 3 bases and J shed 2 bases, with 11 bases lying between them. Germline V lookup: CDR1 SGHVS, CDR2 FQNEAQ. This CDR3 is CASSFLGNTKNIQYF. DNA for the CDR3: TGTGCCAGCAGCTTTCTCGGGAATACCAAAAACATTCAGTACTTC.

The chain couples TRBV5-1 to TRBJ1-6, with TRBD1 matching over 12 bases. Germline values: CDR1 SGHRS, CDR2 YFSETQ. V was pared by 0 bases and J by 7 bases, with 8 bases of the junction left unmatched. CDR3 length: 18 amino acids. In DNA form, the CDR3 reads TGCGCCAGCAGCTTGGAGGGACAGGGGGCGATCGGCAATTCACCCCTCCACTTT. Translated: CASSLEGQGAIGNSPLHF. Full variable domain (outside the CDR3, taken from reference TRBV5-1 and TRBJ1-6): KAGVTQTPRYLIKTRGQQVTLSCSPISGHRSVSWYQQTPGQGLQFLFEYFSETQRNKGNFPGRFSGRQFSNSRSEMNVSTLELGDSALYLCASSLEGQGAIGNSPLHFGNGTRLTVT.

The table lists this clonotype with many counts. The chain links TRBV15 to TRBJ2-1; D remains unclear. V lost 3 bases and J lost 6, with 12 bases in between. The germline V gene encodes CDR1 LNHNV and CDR2 YYDKDF (reference sequence). The length of the CDR3 is 14 residues. CDR3 in DNA: TGTGCCACCAGCAGTTATGGGGTACCCAATGAGCAGTTCTTC. Its protein product is CATSSYGVPNEQFF.

This sequence joins TRBV14 and TRBJ1-1; D is undetermined. The CDR3 contains 12 residues. Deletions cut 4 bases from V and 3 bases from J, with 6 bases between. CDR1 SGHDN and CDR2 FVKESK come from the germline V gene. The CDR3 region has the DNA TGTGCCAGCAGCCCGACCCACACTGAAGCTTTCTTT. Its protein is CASSPTHTEAFF.

The chain couples TRBV7-2 to TRBJ2-5; D is ambiguous. The CDR3 has 15 residues. The germline V gene has CDR1 SGHTA and CDR2 FQGNSA. V lost 0 bases, J lost 2 bases, and 10 bases lay in between. CDR3 sequence: CASSLATARQETQYF. CDR3 DNA: TGTGCCAGCAGCTTAGCCACAGCCCGACAAGAGACCCAGTACTTC.